This T cell receptor beta chain was observed in a study of T cell responses to AZD1222 COVID-19 vaccine. This CDR3 region has 14 residues. The V gene lost 3 bases and the J gene lost 2 bases, with 11 bases spanning the gap. Germline V lookup: CDR1 KGHSH, CDR2 LQKENI. Sequencing used immunoSEQ multiplex PCR; TCRdb keeps in-frame clones, though not all of them. Seen here are over 130,000 clones, just under 95% observed once, and the top ten hold about 4.8%. The receptor was derived from an adult in good health. The chain links TRBV18 to TRBJ2-7; D gene unclear. Here the sequenced sample was peripheral blood, taken on day 0 of AZD1222 vaccination. The CDR3 loop reads CASSPGRYPYEQYF. In DNA, the CDR3 is TGTGCCAGCTCACCGGGCAGGTACCCCTACGAGCAGTACTTC.